Below, 4 T cell receptor beta chains from the same sample are listed, as sequenced in a study of T cells after yellow fever vaccination. TCRdb called the 5' RACE reads again in MiXCR, with one record for every CDR3 protein. This repertoire shows approximately 610,000 distinct CDR3 sequences, 17% found once; its top ten account for 17%. The source material was PBMCs, sampled 5 to 6 days after the first yellow fever vaccination. The receptors derive from a man between 18 and 29 years old who received the YFV17D yellow fever vaccine.

As regards this clonotype: At one end the junction does not follow the germline gene, possibly because of a read error. The chain links TRBV6-5 to TRBJ1-2; D remains ambiguous. The CDR3 spans 12 residues. Germline CDR1 reads MNHEY; CDR2 reads SVGAGI. CDR3 nucleotide sequence: TGTGCCGTACTCACAGCGAACTACGGCTACACCTTC. Its translation: CAVLTANYGYTF.

This clonotype was found many times. This chain joins TRBV18 and TRBJ2-3; TRBD2 matches at 7 bases. With 3 bases clipped from V and 0 bases from J, the junction kept 3 bases outside the gene matches. The CDR3 has 15 amino acids. Germline lookup yields CDR1 KGHSH and CDR2 LQKENI. The CDR3 DNA reads as TGTGCCAGCTCACCTCGTAGCGGGAGCACAGATACGCAGTATTTT. It codes for CASSPRSGSTDTQYF.

This clonotype was seen ten or more times. This rearrangement joins TRBV5-1 to TRBJ1-1; D not resolved. The CDR3 loop spans 11 amino acids. The germline V and J ends were trimmed by 1 base and 7 bases, with 5 bases remaining between them. CDR1 is SGHRS, CDR2 YFSETQ, per germline. CDR3 nucleotides: TGCGCCAGCAGCTTGTACAGTGAAGCTTTCTTT. Translated: CASSLYSEAFF.

In this sample, this clonotype turned up a few times. CDR3 in DNA: TGTGCCAGCAGGGGGGAGTATAACACTGAAGCTTTCTTT. This translates into CASRGEYNTEAFF. J is TRBJ1-1 and V is TRBV2, with D maybe TRBD1 (5 bases). The ends were cut back, 6 bases at V and 2 bases at J, with 10 bases in the middle. The CDR3 totals 13 residues. The germline V gene has CDR1 SNHLY and CDR2 FYNNEI. Full variable domain (rest looked up from reference TRBV2 and TRBJ1-1): EPEVTQTPSHQVTQMGQEVILRCVPISNHLYFYWYRQILGQKVEFLVSFYNNEISEKSEIFDDQFSVERPDGSNFTLKIRSTKLEDSAMYFCASRGEYNTEAFFGQGTRLTVV.